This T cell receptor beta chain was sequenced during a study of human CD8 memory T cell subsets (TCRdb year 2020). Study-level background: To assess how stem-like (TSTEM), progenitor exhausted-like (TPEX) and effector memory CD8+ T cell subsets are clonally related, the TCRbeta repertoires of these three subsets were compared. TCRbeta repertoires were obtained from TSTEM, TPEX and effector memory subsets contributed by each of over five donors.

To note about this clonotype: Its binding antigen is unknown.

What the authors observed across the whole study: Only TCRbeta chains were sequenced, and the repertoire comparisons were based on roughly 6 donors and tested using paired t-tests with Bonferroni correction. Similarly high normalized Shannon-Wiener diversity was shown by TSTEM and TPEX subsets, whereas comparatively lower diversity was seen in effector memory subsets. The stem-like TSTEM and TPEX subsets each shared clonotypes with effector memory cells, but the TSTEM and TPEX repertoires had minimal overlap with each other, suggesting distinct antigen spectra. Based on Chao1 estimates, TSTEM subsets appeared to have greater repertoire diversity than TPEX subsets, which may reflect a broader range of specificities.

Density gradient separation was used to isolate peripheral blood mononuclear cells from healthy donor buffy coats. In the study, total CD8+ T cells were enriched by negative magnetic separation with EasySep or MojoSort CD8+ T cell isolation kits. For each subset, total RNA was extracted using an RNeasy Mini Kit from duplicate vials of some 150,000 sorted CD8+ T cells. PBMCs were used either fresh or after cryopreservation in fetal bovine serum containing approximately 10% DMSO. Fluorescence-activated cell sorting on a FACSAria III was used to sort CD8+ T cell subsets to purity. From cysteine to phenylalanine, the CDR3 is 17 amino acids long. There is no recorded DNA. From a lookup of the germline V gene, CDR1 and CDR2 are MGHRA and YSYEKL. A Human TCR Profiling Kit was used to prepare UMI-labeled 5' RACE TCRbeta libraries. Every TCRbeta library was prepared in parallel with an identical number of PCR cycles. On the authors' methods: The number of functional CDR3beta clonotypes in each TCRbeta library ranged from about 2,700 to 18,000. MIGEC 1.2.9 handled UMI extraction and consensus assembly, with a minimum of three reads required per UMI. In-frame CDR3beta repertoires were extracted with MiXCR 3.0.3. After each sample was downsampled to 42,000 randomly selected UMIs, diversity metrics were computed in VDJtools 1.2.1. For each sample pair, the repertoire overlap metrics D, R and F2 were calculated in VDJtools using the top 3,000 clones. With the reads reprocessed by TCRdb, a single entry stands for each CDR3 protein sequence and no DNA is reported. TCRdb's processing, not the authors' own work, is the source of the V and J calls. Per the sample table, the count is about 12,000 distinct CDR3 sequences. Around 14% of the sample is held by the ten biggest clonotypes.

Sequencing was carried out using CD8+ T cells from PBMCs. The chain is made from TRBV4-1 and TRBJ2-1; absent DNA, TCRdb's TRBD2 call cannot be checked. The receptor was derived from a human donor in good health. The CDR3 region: CASSQEGSSGGHNEQFF.